This is a list of T cell receptor beta chains from one sample in a study of beta chain features in type 1 diabetes. Generated by immunoSEQ multiplex PCR, the TCRdb table keeps only in-frame clones and is missing some. Here the sample spans 200,000 to 250,000 clones, more than 9% being singletons. The sample comprised naive CD4+ T cells from blood. The source of these receptors is a woman aged 18 to 35 in good health. CDR3s include the opening cysteine and the closing phenylalanine or tryptophan. A D gene is named only where the DNA matches it firmly. Some rows have no size entry. The others give once, few or many, or a class for an expanded clone.

>many|-|TRBV30|TRBJ2-7
CAWSTGIEQYF
TGTGCCTGGAGTACAGGGATAGAGCAGTACTTC
>-|-|TRBV4-1|TRBJ2-7
CASSPYSRGRLQYF
TGCGCCAGCAGCCCATACTCCCGAGGGCGGCTACAGTACTTC
>-|TRBD2|TRBV5-1|TRBJ2-5
CASSSGIASGLETQYF
TGCGCCAGCAGCAGCGGTATCGCTAGCGGGCTAGAGACCCAGTACTTC
>few|TRBD1|TRBV5-1|TRBJ1-5
CASSSQGADQPQHF
TGCGCCAGCAGCTCACAGGGGGCCGATCAGCCCCAGCATTTT
>-|TRBD1|TRBV7-9|TRBJ2-1
CASSPAGTGGNEQFF
TGTGCCAGCAGTCCCGCCGGGACAGGGGGAAATGAGCAGTTCTTC
>few|-|TRBV19|TRBJ2-1
CASSMRADSYNEQFF
TGTGCCAGTAGTATGCGAGCGGATTCCTACAATGAGCAGTTCTTC
>few|-|TRBV21-1|TRBJ1-1
CASSKGGTGPGRTEAFF
TGTGCCAGCAGCAAAGGGGGGACAGGTCCGGGGCGCACTGAAGCTTTCTTT
>-|-|TRBV4-1|TRBJ2-5
CASSRDRWETQYF
TGCGCCAGCAGCCGTGACAGGTGGGAGACCCAGTACTTC
>-|-|TRBV5-1|TRBJ2-7
CASSFGDSYEQYF
TGCGCCAGCAGCTTTGGAGACTCCTACGAGCAGTACTTC
>-|TRBD1|TRBV7-9|TRBJ1-1
CASSLGQGRPPRAFF
TGTGCCAGCAGCTTAGGACAGGGAAGGCCTCCCAGAGCTTTCTTT
>few|-|TRBV2|TRBJ2-3
CASSQQVGTDTQYF
TGTGCCAGCAGTCAGCAGGTCGGCACAGATACGCAGTATTTT
>-|-|TRBV6-5|TRBJ2-5
CASSDSEVQETQYF
TGTGCCAGCAGTGATAGTGAGGTCCAAGAGACCCAGTACTTC
>-|TRBD2|TRBV6-4|TRBJ2-1
CASSLSGSPYNEQFF
TGTGCCAGCAGCTTAAGCGGGAGTCCCTACAATGAGCAGTTCTTC
>few|TRBD1|TRBV25-1|TRBJ2-2
CASSGRRDRALTGELFF
TGTGCCAGCAGTGGACGCCGGGACAGGGCTTTAACCGGGGAGCTGTTTTTT
>few|TRBD2|TRBV9|TRBJ2-1
CASSTWTSGGANEQFF
TGTGCCAGCAGCACATGGACTAGCGGGGGGGCAAATGAGCAGTTCTTC
>-|TRBD1|TRBV19|TRBJ1-2
CASSVGQGAKSYGYTF
TGTGCCAGTAGTGTCGGCCAGGGGGCGAAAAGCTATGGCTACACCTTC
>-|-|TRBV2|TRBJ2-5
CASNLQGIQETQYF
TGTGCCTCCAACTTGCAGGGGATACAAGAGACCCAGTACTTC
>-|TRBD1|TRBV9|TRBJ2-2
CASSVGGTGFGELFF
TGTGCCAGCAGCGTAGGCGGGACAGGTTTTGGGGAGCTGTTTTTT
>few|-|TRBV7-9|TRBJ1-1
CASSITLNTEAFF
TGTGCCAGCAGTATCACACTGAACACTGAAGCTTTCTTT
>-|TRBD2|TRBV5-4|TRBJ2-1
CASSSRLAGDGEQFF
TGTGCCAGCAGCAGCAGACTAGCGGGAGACGGTGAGCAGTTCTTC
>-|TRBD1|TRBV5-1|TRBJ1-1
CASRYQQGTEAFF
TGCGCCAGCAGATATCAACAGGGGACTGAAGCTTTCTTT
>few|-|TRBV6-5|TRBJ2-3
CASSINGADTQYF
TGTGCCAGCTCTATTAACGGAGCCGATACGCAGTATTTT
>few|TRBD2|TRBV18|TRBJ2-1
CASSPLQAGGLNEQFF
TGTGCCAGCTCACCATTACAAGCGGGGGGGCTGAATGAGCAGTTCTTC
>-|TRBD1|TRBV4-1|TRBJ2-1
CASSPILGQRNNEQFF
TGCGCCAGCAGCCCCATATTGGGACAGAGAAACAATGAGCAGTTCTTC
>-|TRBD1|TRBV30|TRBJ1-5
CAWSVDRGPNSNQPQHF
TGTGCCTGGAGTGTAGACAGGGGTCCCAATAGCAATCAGCCCCAGCATTTT
>-|-|TRBV7-8|TRBJ2-7
CASSLSTGTSYEQYF
TGTGCCAGCAGCTTGAGCACGGGGACTTCCTACGAGCAGTACTTC
>few|TRBD1|TRBV25-1|TRBJ2-5
CASRRTGEVETQYF
TGTGCCAGCAGGCGGACAGGGGAGGTGGAGACCCAGTACTTC
>-|TRBD1|TRBV5-6|TRBJ2-3
CASSSRDRGAHFLNF
TGTGCCAGCAGCTCCCGGGACAGGGGTGCTCATTTCTTGAATTTT
>few|-|TRBV5-1|TRBJ1-1
CASSLADSPMGAFF
TGCGCCAGCAGCTTGGCAGACAGCCCCATGGGAGCTTTCTTT
>few|TRBD1|TRBV5-6|TRBJ2-6
CASSPRDRVAGANVLTF
TGTGCCAGCAGCCCCCGGGACAGGGTTGCTGGGGCCAACGTCCTGACTTTC
>-|TRBD1|TRBV19|TRBJ2-1
CASSENRDRRYNEQFF
TGTGCCAGTAGTGAGAACCGGGACAGAAGATACAATGAGCAGTTCTTC
>-|TRBD1|TRBV19|TRBJ1-5
CASSGQGAPGPNQPQHF
TGTGCCAGTAGCGGACAGGGGGCGCCCGGGCCCAATCAGCCCCAGCATTTT
>few|-|TRBV5-1|TRBJ2-4
CASSLVASQAKNIQYF
TGCGCCAGCAGCTTGGTGGCATCGCAAGCCAAAAACATTCAGTACTTC
>-|-|TRBV2|TRBJ2-5
CASMGGQQETQYF
TGTGCCAGCATGGGGGGTCAACAAGAGACCCAGTACTTC
>few|-|TRBV27|TRBJ1-1
CASSLFREAEAFF
TGTGCCAGCAGTTTATTCAGGGAAGCTGAAGCTTTCTTT
>-|-|TRBV30|TRBJ1-2
CAFSQGGYGYTF
TGTGCCTTTAGCCAAGGGGGCTATGGCTACACCTTC
>-|-|TRBV20-1|TRBJ2-5
CSPRVQETQYF
TGCAGTCCACGGGTACAAGAGACCCAGTACTTC
>few|TRBD1|TRBV9|TRBJ1-5
CASSVGTGGNQPQHF
TGTGCCAGCAGCGTAGGGACAGGGGGCAATCAGCCCCAGCATTTT
>-|TRBD1|TRBV2|TRBJ2-5
CASNTGGNLYQETQYF
TGTGCCAGCAACACAGGGGGGAACCTGTACCAAGAGACCCAGTACTTC
>few|-|TRBV6-6|TRBJ2-5
CASSYSFGGMVETQYF
TGTGCCAGCAGTTACTCATTCGGCGGGATGGTAGAGACCCAGTACTTC
>few|TRBD1|TRBV30|TRBJ2-7
CAWSDRGRDYEQYF
TGTGCCTGGAGCGACAGGGGGCGAGACTACGAGCAGTACTTC
>few|TRBD1|TRBV7-9|TRBJ2-1
CASSQGTGSFNEQFF
TGTGCCAGCAGCCAAGGGACAGGGAGTTTTAATGAGCAGTTCTTC
>few|TRBD1|TRBV6-6|TRBJ1-2
CASSVGDRGLYGYTF
TGTGCCAGCAGTGTCGGGGACAGGGGGCTCTATGGCTACACCTTC
>-|-|TRBV6-5|TRBJ2-3
CASSYVTSDTQYF
TGTGCCAGCAGTTACGTTACTAGCGATACGCAGTATTTT
>few|TRBD1|TRBV5-1|TRBJ1-4
CASSIHRGANEKLFF
TGCGCCAGCAGCATCCACAGGGGAGCTAATGAAAAACTGTTTTTT
>-|-|TRBV7-9|TRBJ2-7
CASTTAGSNYEQYF
TGTGCCAGCACGACGGCGGGGTCCAACTACGAGCAGTACTTC
>-|-|TRBV5-4|TRBJ1-6
CASSVTAFKDSPLHF
TGTGCCAGCAGCGTGACTGCCTTCAAGGATTCACCCCTCCACTTT
>few|-|TRBV5-6|TRBJ2-7
CASSLNEGSGGDEQYF
TGTGCCAGCAGCTTGAACGAAGGCTCTGGCGGGGACGAGCAGTACTTC
>-|-|TRBV5-1|TRBJ1-2
CASSVGRQGINYGYTF
TGCGCCAGCAGCGTTGGTCGTCAGGGCATTAACTATGGCTACACCTTC
>few|TRBD1|TRBV19|TRBJ1-1
CASMPRTGVRNTEAFF
TGTGCCAGTATGCCTAGGACAGGGGTGAGGAACACTGAAGCTTTCTTT
>-|TRBD2|TRBV30|TRBJ2-7
CAWSVGAGGPYEQYF
TGTGCCTGGAGTGTAGGGGCGGGAGGGCCCTACGAGCAGTACTTC
>-|-|TRBV5-4|TRBJ1-1
CASSLDPGLNTEAFF
TGTGCCAGCAGCTTGGATCCGGGGTTGAACACTGAAGCTTTCTTT
>few|-|TRBV27|TRBJ2-7
CASSFRAGLSSYEQYF
TGTGCCAGCAGTTTCCGGGCAGGGCTTTCCTCCTACGAGCAGTACTTC